These 18 T cell receptor beta chains were all obtained from the same sample, sequenced in a study of CD8+ T cells in alopecia areata. Extraction of RNA preceded its reverse transcription into cDNA, which served as the sequencing template. The data were produced by immunoSEQ multiplex PCR, yet TCRdb's version contains in-frame clones alone and is incomplete. The data hold some 180,000 clones, with about 51% observed a single time. Sample treatment: oral pan-JAK inhibitor, 5-10 mg twice daily. Sequenced material: CD8+ T cells sorted from blood, taken at roughly week 53, from a patient treated with tofacitinib. Receptors were obtained from a human donor with alopecia areata.

This clone was found a few times. The chain combines TRBV4-2 with TRBJ1-5, with D possibly being TRBD1 (6 bases). The CDR3 is 14 amino acids. CDR1 is LGHNA and CDR2 is YNFKEQ in the germline V gene. V was trimmed by 4 bases and J by 5 bases, leaving 12 bases between them. Here the CDR3 DNA reads TGTGCCAGCAGCCGTCGGGGGGCTGATCAGCCCCAGCATTTT. It is translated as CASSRRGADQPQHF.

The chain has TRBV30 and TRBJ1-5; tentatively, D is TRBD1 (5 bases). Germline CDR1 GTSNPN, CDR2 SVGIG (reference sequence). Trimming removed 3 bases at V and 4 bases at J, with 7 bases between. This CDR3 comprises 12 residues. Here the CDR3 DNA reads TGTGCCTGGAGACGGGGGAATCAGCCCCAGCATTTT. This encodes CAWRRGNQPQHF.

The chain links TRBV7-3 to TRBJ2-1; D unresolved. Germline values: CDR1 SGHTA, CDR2 FQGTGA. This CDR3 contains 14 residues. The V end was cut by 1 base, the J end by 5 bases, with 9 bases between. This CDR3 reads CASSLISHDNEQFF. In nucleotides, the CDR3 is TGTGCCAGCAGCTTAATATCCCACGACAATGAGCAGTTCTTC. Supplemented by reference TRBV7-3 and TRBJ2-1, the full variable domain reads GAGVSQTPSNKVTEKGKYVELRCDPISGHTALYWYRQSLGQGPEFLIYFQGTGAADDSGLPNDRFFAVRPEGSVSTLKIQRTERGDSAVYLCASSLISHDNEQFFGPGTRLTVL.

This clone was observed many times. The rearrangement uses TRBV11-2 and TRBJ1-2; no reliable D call. CDR3 length equals 13 residues. The V and J ends lost 1 base and 7 bases respectively, with 10 bases between them. The germline V gene has CDR1 SGHAT and CDR2 FQNNGV. CDR3 residues: CASSLGGEFGYTF. CDR3 bases: TGTGCCAGCAGCTTAGGGGGAGAATTTGGCTACACCTTC.

This clone occurred many times. The chain combines TRBV6-4 with TRBJ2-3; 8 nucleotides align to TRBD2. The CDR3 is 15 amino acids. The V gene end was trimmed by 0 bases and the J gene end by 4 bases; junction bases not matched to a gene: 3. CDR1 is MRHNA and CDR2 is SNTAGT in the germline V gene. The CDR3 spells CASSDSAGDPDTQYF. The CDR3 coding sequence is TGTGCCAGCAGTGACTCAGCGGGGGACCCAGATACGCAGTATTTT.

This chain links TRBV4-2 with TRBJ1-2; the D is unclear. Trimming shortened V by 3 bases and J by 2 bases, and 10 bases separated the two germline ends. Germline lookup yields CDR1 LGHNA and CDR2 YNFKEQ. The CDR3 spans 14 residues. In DNA form, the CDR3 reads TGTGCCAGCAGCCAGTCCGGAGTAAACTATGGCTACACCTTC. Its translation is CASSQSGVNYGYTF.

CDR3 amino acids: CASSPGPGTPDEQYF. CDR3 bases: TGCGCCAGCAGCCCCGGCCCGGGCACCCCTGATGAGCAGTACTTC. The rearrangement uses TRBV4-1 and TRBJ2-7; D remains unclear. The CDR3 sequence is 15 residues long. The V and J ends lost 4 bases and 7 bases respectively, with 20 bases between them. Germline V lookup: CDR1 MGHRA, CDR2 YSYEKL.

The V and J genes are TRBV7-9 and TRBJ1-6, with TRBD1 identical over 7 bases. V shed 5 bases, J shed 8 bases, and the junction held 12 bases outside the gene matches. Germline CDR1 and CDR2: SEHNR and FQNEAQ (reference sequence). CDR3 size: 16 residues. As DNA, the CDR3 is TGTGCCAGCAGCCACCACAGGGGCCAACAGGATTCACCCCTCCACTTT. Residues: CASSHHRGQQDSPLHF.

CDR3 coding DNA: TGTGCCAGCAGTTACGGGTCTGGCACTGAAGCTTTCTTT. Encoded protein: CASSYGSGTEAFF. V is TRBV6-5 and J is TRBJ1-1; D remains ambiguous. Between the trimmed V and J ends, which lost 2 bases and 4 bases, there was a span of 8 bases. Looked up from germline, CDR1 is MNHEY and CDR2 is SVGAGI. The CDR3 spans 13 residues.

This clone is a singleton in its sample. The chain recombines TRBV7-2 with TRBJ2-7; a weak D match, TRBD1 (5 bases). The CDR3 is made up of 14 amino acids. Germline-derived CDR1 and CDR2 are SGHTA and FQGNSA. The V end lost 2 bases, the J end lost 7 bases, and 15 bases lay between the germline ends. The CDR3 DNA reads TGTGCCAGCAGCTTATTTAGGGGTGTTGGGGAGCAGTACTTC. It translates to CASSLFRGVGEQYF.

This sequence joins TRBV11-2 and TRBJ2-3, with TRBD2 identical over 12 bases. CDR3 length: 19 residues. The V gene end was trimmed by 4 bases and the J gene end by 0 bases; junction bases not matched to a gene: 11. The germline CDR1 and CDR2 sequences are SGHAT and FQNNGV. CDR3 nucleotides: TGTGCCAGCAGCTCAACACCCGGGACTAGCGGGCCAAGCACAGATACGCAGTATTTT. Amino acid sequence: CASSSTPGTSGPSTDTQYF.

J is TRBJ2-2 and V is TRBV5-1; no clear D gene. CDR3 length equals 14 residues. V was pared by 5 bases and J by 2 bases, with 10 bases between. CDR1 is SGHRS and CDR2 is YFSETQ in the germline V gene. This CDR3 is CASSSDINTGELFF. The CDR3 coding sequence is TGCGCCAGCAGTTCCGACATCAACACCGGGGAGCTGTTTTTT.

This clone showed up just once. This chain uses TRBV15 with TRBJ2-7, with 9 positions matching TRBD1. The V segment lost 1 base and the J segment 2 bases; nucleotides outside the gene matches: 0. Germline values: CDR1 LNHNV, CDR2 YYDKDF (reference sequence). The CDR3 length is 14 residues. The CDR3 region has the DNA TGTGCCACCAGCAGAGGGACAGGGGCCTACGAGCAGTACTTC. Its protein is CATSRGTGAYEQYF.

The V call is TRBV7-8, the J call TRBJ1-5; D is undetermined. The CDR3 sequence is 15 residues long. CDR1 is SGHVS and CDR2 is FQNEAQ in the germline V gene. Trimming pared 2 bases from V and 3 bases from J, leaving 11 bases between. CDR3 amino acids: CASSLSEFHNQPQHF. DNA of the CDR3: TGTGCCAGCAGCTTATCGGAATTTCACAATCAGCCCCAGCATTTT.

This clone appeared a few times. For the CDR3, the DNA is TGCGCCAGCAGTCATTTCGACACTGAAGCTTTCTTT. It codes for CASSHFDTEAFF. V usage is TRBV23-1 and J usage is TRBJ1-1; D unresolved. TRBV23-1 qualifies as an ORF whose function is uncertain. With 3 bases removed from V and 3 bases from J, the gap between germline ends came to 5 bases. The CDR3 length is 12 residues.

The chain joins TRBV5-1 to TRBJ2-5; D not resolved. Trimming removed 1 base from V and 4 bases from J, with 2 bases in between. CDR3 length: 11 amino acids. Per germline, CDR1 SGHRS and CDR2 YFSETQ. DNA for the CDR3: TGCGCCAGCAGCTTGAGAGAGACCCAGTACTTC. Its protein is CASSLRETQYF.

This clone appeared a single time. The chain is built from TRBV7-9 and TRBJ2-2, with 7 bases aligning to TRBD1. CDR1 is SEHNR, CDR2 FQNEAQ, per germline (reference sequence). Unmatched junction bases numbered 11, after V lost 6 bases and J lost 4 bases. This CDR3 comprises 16 residues. Written as DNA, the CDR3 is TGTGCCAGCAGAGAGATCAGGGGGAAGTCCACCGGGGAGCTGTTTTTT. Amino acid sequence: CASREIRGKSTGELFF. Full variable domain (remainder filled in from reference TRBV7-9 and TRBJ2-2): DTGVSQNPRHKITKRGQNVTFRCDPISEHNRLYWYRQTLGQGPEFLTYFQNEAQLEKSRLLSDRFSAERPKGSFSTLEIQRTEQGDSAMYLCASREIRGKSTGELFFGEGSRLTVL.

The V and J genes are TRBV29-1 and TRBJ1-1, with D tentatively TRBD1 (6 bases). The CDR3 contains 11 residues. Looked up from germline, CDR1 is SQVTM and CDR2 is ANQGSEA. The CDR3 loop reads CTEIRGTEAFF. The CDR3 region has the DNA TGCACTGAGATCAGGGGCACTGAAGCTTTCTTT.